Listed below are T cell receptor beta chains from one sample, sequenced in a study of OX40 agonist ivuxolimab in advanced cancers. Profiled with immunoSEQ multiplex PCR; TCRdb holds only in-frame clones, not every one. The sample has roughly 67,000 clones, 75% to 85% seen once. The sequences come from CD4+ or CD8+ T cells sorted from blood, collected in a trial of the OX40 agonist ivuxolimab. All receptors come from an adult with an advanced solid tumor such as melanoma, head and neck, liver or kidney cancer. CDR3s include the opening cysteine and the closing phenylalanine or tryptophan. D genes are given only for firm matches. Size is omitted from some rows. Given values are once, few, many or a class for expanded clones.

D gene: -; clone size: few; J gene: TRBJ1-5; V gene: TRBV5-4; CDR3 DNA: TGTGCCAGCAGCCCGGCCCCAGGGAGCAATCAGCCCCAGCATTTT; CDR3 protein: CASSPAPGSNQPQHF
D gene: -; clone size: -; J gene: TRBJ2-5; V gene: TRBV5-3; CDR3 DNA: TGTGCCAGAAGCTTCTGGACAGCGACAGAAGAGACCCAGTACTTC; CDR3 protein: CARSFWTATEETQYF
D gene: TRBD2; clone size: -; J gene: TRBJ2-5; V gene: TRBV18; CDR3 DNA: TGTGCCAGCTCACCACCGGGGGGGAACCAAGAGACCCAGTACTTC; CDR3 protein: CASSPPGGNQETQYF
D gene: TRBD2; clone size: -; J gene: TRBJ2-1; V gene: TRBV4-3; CDR3 DNA: TGCGCCAGCAGCCAGTTAGCGGGTACCTACAATGAGCAGTTCTTC; CDR3 protein: CASSQLAGTYNEQFF
D gene: -; clone size: -; J gene: TRBJ1-2; V gene: TRBV28; CDR3 DNA: TGTGCCAGCAGTTCTCGGTATGGCTACACCTTC; CDR3 protein: CASSSRYGYTF
D gene: -; clone size: -; J gene: TRBJ1-2; V gene: TRBV28; CDR3 DNA: TGTGCCAGCAGTTCGGGTGGCTACACCTTC; CDR3 protein: CASSSGGYTF
D gene: TRBD2; clone size: -; J gene: TRBJ2-5; V gene: TRBV18; CDR3 DNA: TGTGCCAGCTCACCAAGGAGCGGGAGAGGAGAGACCCAGTACTTC; CDR3 protein: CASSPRSGRGETQYF
D gene: TRBD1; clone size: -; J gene: TRBJ2-7; V gene: TRBV6-5; CDR3 DNA: TGTGCCAGCAGTTGGACCGGGACAGGGAACTACGAGCAGTACTTC; CDR3 protein: CASSWTGTGNYEQYF
D gene: -; clone size: -; J gene: TRBJ1-1; V gene: TRBV6-5; CDR3 DNA: TGTGCCAGCAGCCGCCGAGGGACTGAAGCTTTCTTT; CDR3 protein: CASSRRGTEAFF
D gene: -; clone size: few; J gene: TRBJ2-7; V gene: TRBV7-2; CDR3 DNA: TGTGCCAGCAGCCTTTATTACGAGCAGTACTTC; CDR3 protein: CASSLYYEQYF
D gene: TRBD1; clone size: -; J gene: TRBJ1-2; V gene: TRBV9; CDR3 DNA: TGTGCCAGCAGCTTAATGCCGGGACAGGGGGCCTATGGCTACACCTTC; CDR3 protein: CASSLMPGQGAYGYTF
D gene: -; clone size: once; J gene: TRBJ2-1; V gene: TRBV29-1; CDR3 DNA: TGCAGCGTTGAAGCCTTGCAGCAGTTCTTC; CDR3 protein: CSVEALQQFF
D gene: TRBD2; clone size: -; J gene: TRBJ2-7; V gene: TRBV2; CDR3 DNA: TGTGCCAGCAGTGATGCAGCGGGAGGGTACGAGCAGTACTTC; CDR3 protein: CASSDAAGGYEQYF
D gene: -; clone size: -; J gene: TRBJ1-1; V gene: TRBV5-1; CDR3 DNA: TGCGCCAGCAGCTTCTCAGGGATCACTGAAGCTTTCTTT; CDR3 protein: CASSFSGITEAFF
D gene: -; clone size: -; J gene: TRBJ2-6; V gene: TRBV7-2; CDR3 DNA: TGTGCCAGCAGCTTCATAGGGGGGGCTGGGGCCAACGTCCTGACTTTC; CDR3 protein: CASSFIGGAGANVLTF
D gene: -; clone size: few; J gene: TRBJ1-4; V gene: TRBV5-8; CDR3 DNA: TGTGCCAGCAGCTTGGTCCCAGGGACCATGGGTGAAAAACTGTTTTTT; CDR3 protein: CASSLVPGTMGEKLFF
D gene: -; clone size: -; J gene: TRBJ2-7; V gene: TRBV5-8; CDR3 DNA: TGTGCCAGCAGTAAAAGCCTTGTTGAGCAGTACTTC; CDR3 protein: CASSKSLVEQYF
D gene: TRBD2; clone size: -; J gene: TRBJ2-7; V gene: TRBV6-1; CDR3 DNA: TGTGCCAGCAGTTCCCGGACTAGCGGTTCCTACGAGCAGTACTTC; CDR3 protein: CASSSRTSGSYEQYF
D gene: TRBD1; clone size: -; J gene: TRBJ2-7; V gene: TRBV5-6; CDR3 DNA: TGTGCCAGCAGCTCACTGTGGGGACAGCCCTACGAGCAGTACTTC; CDR3 protein: CASSSLWGQPYEQYF
D gene: -; clone size: -; J gene: TRBJ1-2; V gene: TRBV30; CDR3 DNA: TGTGCCTGGAGTGGTAACTATGGCTACACCTTC; CDR3 protein: CAWSGNYGYTF
D gene: -; clone size: -; J gene: TRBJ1-1; V gene: TRBV28; CDR3 DNA: TGTGCCAGCAGTTTAAACGGGGGGCCGCAAGGGATGAACACTGAAGCTTTCTTT; CDR3 protein: CASSLNGGPQGMNTEAFF
D gene: -; clone size: -; J gene: TRBJ1-6; V gene: TRBV6-4; CDR3 DNA: TGTGCCAGCAGAGGAGGGGGTATAGGTTCACCCCTCCACTTT; CDR3 protein: CASRGGGIGSPLHF
D gene: -; clone size: -; J gene: TRBJ1-1; V gene: TRBV5-5; CDR3 DNA: TGTGCCAGCAGGGGTGGAATAGACACTGAAGCTTTCTTT; CDR3 protein: CASRGGIDTEAFF
D gene: -; clone size: -; J gene: TRBJ2-4; V gene: TRBV7-2; CDR3 DNA: TGTGCCAGCAGCTGGAGTGTTCCCGACATTCAGTACTTC; CDR3 protein: CASSWSVPDIQYF
D gene: -; clone size: -; J gene: TRBJ1-3; V gene: TRBV18; CDR3 DNA: TGTGCCAGCTCGCTCGGGGCCCCAGGACTCACTGGAAACACCATATATTTT; CDR3 protein: CASSLGAPGLTGNTIYF
D gene: TRBD2; clone size: -; J gene: TRBJ2-7; V gene: TRBV6-5; CDR3 DNA: TGTGCCAGCAGCCGCAAAGCGGGAGCTACCTACGAGCAGTACTTC; CDR3 protein: CASSRKAGATYEQYF
D gene: TRBD2; clone size: -; J gene: TRBJ2-7; V gene: TRBV14; CDR3 DNA: TGTGCCAGCAGCCGAAGCGGGAGCGGCTACGAGCAGTACTTC; CDR3 protein: CASSRSGSGYEQYF
D gene: -; clone size: -; J gene: TRBJ1-1; V gene: TRBV7-2; CDR3 DNA: TGTGCCAGCAGCTTAGTTGCAGCGTCGAACACTGAAGCTTTCTTT; CDR3 protein: CASSLVAASNTEAFF
D gene: -; clone size: -; J gene: TRBJ2-7; V gene: TRBV7-2; CDR3 DNA: TGTGCCAGCAGCTTAGGTAGGACGGGAAACGAGCAGTACTTC; CDR3 protein: CASSLGRTGNEQYF
D gene: -; clone size: once; J gene: TRBJ1-4; V gene: TRBV27; CDR3 DNA: TGTGCCAGCAGTTTATCGGTTCCCACGTCTAATGAAAAACTGTTTTTT; CDR3 protein: CASSLSVPTSNEKLFF
D gene: TRBD2; clone size: -; J gene: TRBJ2-5; V gene: TRBV9; CDR3 DNA: TGTGCCAGTCTTCTCGCGGGAGCGCAAGAGACCCAGTACTTC; CDR3 protein: CASLLAGAQETQYF
D gene: -; clone size: -; J gene: TRBJ1-1; V gene: TRBV25-1; CDR3 DNA: TGTGCCAGCAGTGCCCCGACAGGAGGAGAAGCTTTCTTT; CDR3 protein: CASSAPTGGEAFF
D gene: -; clone size: -; J gene: TRBJ1-3; V gene: TRBV7-2; CDR3 DNA: TGTGCCAGCAGCTTAGGAAACACCATATATTTT; CDR3 protein: CASSLGNTIYF
D gene: -; clone size: -; J gene: TRBJ2-5; V gene: TRBV4-1; CDR3 DNA: TGCGCCAGCAGCCCGATAGAGAGAGAGACCCAGTACTTC; CDR3 protein: CASSPIERETQYF
D gene: TRBD1; clone size: -; J gene: TRBJ1-5; V gene: TRBV18; CDR3 DNA: TGTGCCAGCTCACCGGAGACAGGGGCTGGTCAGCCCCAGCATTTT; CDR3 protein: CASSPETGAGQPQHF
D gene: TRBD2; clone size: -; J gene: TRBJ2-3; V gene: TRBV11-2; CDR3 DNA: TGTGCCAGCAGCGGCACTAGCGGGAGGGCCTCAACGCAGTATTTT; CDR3 protein: CASSGTSGRASTQYF
D gene: TRBD1; clone size: -; J gene: TRBJ2-7; V gene: TRBV10-1; CDR3 DNA: TGCGCCAGCAGTGAGTCTACAGGGGGCTCCTACGAGCAGTACTTC; CDR3 protein: CASSESTGGSYEQYF
D gene: TRBD2; clone size: -; J gene: TRBJ2-1; V gene: TRBV7-2; CDR3 DNA: TGTGCCAGCAGCTTGATTCCTAGCGGGAATGTTGAGCAGTTCTTC; CDR3 protein: CASSLIPSGNVEQFF
D gene: -; clone size: -; J gene: TRBJ2-3; V gene: TRBV19; CDR3 DNA: TGTGCCAGTAGCCTACCCCAGGGTTCAATCCTAGGTGTTGCTACGCAGTATTTT; CDR3 protein: CASSLPQGSILGVATQYF
D gene: TRBD2; clone size: -; J gene: TRBJ2-5; V gene: TRBV7-2; CDR3 DNA: TGTGCCAGCAAGAATAGCGGGAGTCAGACCCAGTACTTC; CDR3 protein: CASKNSGSQTQYF
D gene: -; clone size: -; J gene: TRBJ2-7; V gene: TRBV7-2; CDR3 DNA: TGTGCCAGCAGCTCCCTAGGAGGCGAGCAGTACTTC; CDR3 protein: CASSSLGGEQYF
D gene: TRBD1; clone size: once; J gene: TRBJ2-1; V gene: TRBV5-1; CDR3 DNA: TGCGCCAGCAGCTTGGGTGGACAGGGGCAATTGGCCGAGCAGTTCTTC; CDR3 protein: CASSLGGQGQLAEQFF
D gene: -; clone size: few; J gene: TRBJ1-1; V gene: TRBV7-2; CDR3 DNA: TGTGCCAGCAGCTTAGACTTCACATTATTAAGGAACACTGAAGCTTTCTTT; CDR3 protein: CASSLDFTLLRNTEAFF
D gene: TRBD1; clone size: -; J gene: TRBJ2-6; V gene: TRBV18; CDR3 DNA: TGTGCCAGCTCACGGGACAGCCCTTTGACTGGGGCCAACGTCCTGACTTTC; CDR3 protein: CASSRDSPLTGANVLTF
D gene: -; clone size: -; J gene: TRBJ1-2; V gene: TRBV7-8; CDR3 DNA: TGTGCCAGCAGCTTAGGCAGGGATGGCGGTGGCTACACCTTC; CDR3 protein: CASSLGRDGGGYTF
D gene: TRBD2; clone size: -; J gene: TRBJ2-2; V gene: TRBV5-1; CDR3 DNA: TGCGCCAGCAGCTCGAAGACTAGCGGGAGCACCGGGGAGCTGTTTTTT; CDR3 protein: CASSSKTSGSTGELFF
D gene: -; clone size: few; J gene: TRBJ2-2; V gene: TRBV7-7; CDR3 DNA: TGTGCCAGCAGCTACTCTAGCGTCACCGGGGAGCTGTTTTTT; CDR3 protein: CASSYSSVTGELFF
D gene: -; clone size: -; J gene: TRBJ2-5; V gene: TRBV29-1; CDR3 DNA: TGCAGCGTTGAAGAAGGGGTAGAGACCCAGTACTTC; CDR3 protein: CSVEEGVETQYF
D gene: -; clone size: -; J gene: TRBJ2-7; V gene: TRBV6-6; CDR3 DNA: TGTGCCAGCAGTTTTCAGGGAGCCTACGAGCAGTACTTC; CDR3 protein: CASSFQGAYEQYF
D gene: -; clone size: -; J gene: TRBJ2-1; V gene: TRBV19; CDR3 DNA: TGTGCCAGTAGTATAGGGGACAATGAGCAGTTCTTC; CDR3 protein: CASSIGDNEQFF
D gene: -; clone size: -; J gene: TRBJ2-7; V gene: TRBV5-1; CDR3 DNA: TGCGCCAGCAGGTGGGATGCGCCTACCTACGAGCAGTACTTC; CDR3 protein: CASRWDAPTYEQYF
D gene: -; clone size: once; J gene: TRBJ2-7; V gene: TRBV15; CDR3 DNA: TGTGCCACCAGCAGAGACCCTACCTACGAGCAGTACTTC; CDR3 protein: CATSRDPTYEQYF
D gene: -; clone size: -; J gene: TRBJ2-7; V gene: TRBV27; CDR3 DNA: TGTGCCAGCGTCTTGATGGCGGCCTACGAGCAGTACTTC; CDR3 protein: CASVLMAAYEQYF
D gene: -; clone size: -; J gene: TRBJ1-1; V gene: TRBV5-1; CDR3 DNA: TGCGCCAGCAGCACACTTTGGGGGGGAAACACTGAAGCTTTCTTT; CDR3 protein: CASSTLWGGNTEAFF
D gene: -; clone size: -; J gene: TRBJ2-7; V gene: TRBV10-3; CDR3 DNA: TGTGCCATCGGGCCCGGCCCCAACGAGCAGTACTTC; CDR3 protein: CAIGPGPNEQYF
D gene: -; clone size: -; J gene: TRBJ2-3; V gene: TRBV19; CDR3 DNA: TGTGCCAGTAGTATTTCCGATCCCACAGATACGCAGTATTTT; CDR3 protein: CASSISDPTDTQYF
D gene: TRBD1; clone size: -; J gene: TRBJ2-6; V gene: TRBV27; CDR3 DNA: TGTGCCAGCAGTTTTTTAGGACAGGGTTTTTCTGGGGCCAACGTCCTGACTTTC; CDR3 protein: CASSFLGQGFSGANVLTF